This TCR beta chain stems from a study of neurological immune-mediated disorders. In this sample, this clonotype turned up many times. TCRdb redid the calling of the 5' RACE reads with MiXCR, one entry per CDR3 protein. Among roughly 39,000 distinct CDR3 sequences listed, just under 7.5% were seen once. The sequenced sample was CD4+ T cells from blood. The clonotype comes from a man aged 50 or older in good health.

CDR3: CASSFRQGYHNEQFF. The CDR3 DNA reads TGTGCCAGCAGTTTCCGACAGGGATACCACAATGAGCAGTTCTTC. This rearrangement joins TRBV6-2 or TRBV6-3 to TRBJ2-1, with 7 bases fitting TRBD1. The germline V gene has CDR1 MNHEY and CDR2 SVGEGT. The ends lost 4 bases at V and 5 bases at J; junction bases unmatched: 8. The CDR3 runs 15 residues.